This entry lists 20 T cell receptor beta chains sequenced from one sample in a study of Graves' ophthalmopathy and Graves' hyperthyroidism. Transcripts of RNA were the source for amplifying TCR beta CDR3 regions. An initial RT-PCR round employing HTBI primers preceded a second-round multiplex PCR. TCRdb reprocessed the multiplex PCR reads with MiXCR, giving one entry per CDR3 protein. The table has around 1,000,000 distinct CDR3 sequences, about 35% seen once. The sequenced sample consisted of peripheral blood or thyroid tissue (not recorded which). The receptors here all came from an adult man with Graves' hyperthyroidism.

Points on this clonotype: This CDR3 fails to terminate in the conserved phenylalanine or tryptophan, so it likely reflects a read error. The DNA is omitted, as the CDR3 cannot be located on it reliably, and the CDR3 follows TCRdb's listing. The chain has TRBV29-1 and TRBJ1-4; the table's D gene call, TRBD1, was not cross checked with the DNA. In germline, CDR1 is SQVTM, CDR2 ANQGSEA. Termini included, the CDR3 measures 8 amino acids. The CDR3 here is CSGWTGYN.

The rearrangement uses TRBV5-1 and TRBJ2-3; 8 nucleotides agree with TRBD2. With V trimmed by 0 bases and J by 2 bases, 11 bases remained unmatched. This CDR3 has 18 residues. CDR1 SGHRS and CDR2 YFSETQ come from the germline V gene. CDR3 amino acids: CASSLGWSGGASTDTQYF. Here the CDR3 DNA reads TGCGCCAGCAGCTTGGGTTGGAGCGGGGGCGCTTCCACAGATACGCAGTATTTT.

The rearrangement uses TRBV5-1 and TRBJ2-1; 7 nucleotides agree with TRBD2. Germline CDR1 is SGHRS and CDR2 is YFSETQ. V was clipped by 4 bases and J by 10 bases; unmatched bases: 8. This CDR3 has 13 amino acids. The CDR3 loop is CASSNRGEGEQFF. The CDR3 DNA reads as TGCGCCAGCAGCAACCGGGGGGAGGGAGAGCAGTTCTTC.

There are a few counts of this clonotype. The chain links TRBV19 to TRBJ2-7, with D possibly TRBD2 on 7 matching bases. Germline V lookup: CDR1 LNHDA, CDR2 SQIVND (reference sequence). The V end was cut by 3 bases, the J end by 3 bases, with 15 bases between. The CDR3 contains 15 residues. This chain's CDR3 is CASSIGGGVGYEQYF. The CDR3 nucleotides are TGTGCCAGTAGTATCGGCGGGGGCGTGGGCTACGAGCAGTACTTC. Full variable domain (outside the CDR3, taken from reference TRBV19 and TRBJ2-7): DGGITQSPKYLFRKEGQNVTLSCEQNLNHDAMYWYRQDPGQGLRLIYYSQIVNDFQKGDIAEGYSVSREKKESFPLTVTSAQKNPTAFYLCASSIGGGVGYEQYFGPGTRLTVT.

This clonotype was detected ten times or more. The CDR3 spells CATSRDLGTSYEQYF. CDR3 bases: TGTGCCACCAGCAGAGATTTAGGCACCTCCTACGAGCAGTACTTC. The rearrangement links TRBV15 to TRBJ2-7; no clear D. This CDR3 has 15 residues. Trimming shortened V by 0 bases and J by 0 bases, and 9 bases separated the two germline ends. CDR1 is LNHNV and CDR2 is YYDKDF in the germline V gene (reference sequence). The full variable domain, in which reference TRBV15 and TRBJ2-7 provide the parts outside the CDR3, is DAMVIQNPRYQVTQFGKPVTLSCSQTLNHNVMYWYQQKSSQAPKLLFHYYDKDFNNEADTPDNFQSRRPNTSFCFLDIRSPGLGDTAMYLCATSRDLGTSYEQYFGPGTRLTVT.

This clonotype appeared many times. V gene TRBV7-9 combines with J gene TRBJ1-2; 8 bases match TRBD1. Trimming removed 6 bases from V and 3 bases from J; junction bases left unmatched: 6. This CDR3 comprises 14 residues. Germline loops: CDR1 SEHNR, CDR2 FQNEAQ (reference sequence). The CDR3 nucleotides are TGTGCCAGCAGACAGGGACAGGCCTACTATGGCTACACCTTC. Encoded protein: CASRQGQAYYGYTF.

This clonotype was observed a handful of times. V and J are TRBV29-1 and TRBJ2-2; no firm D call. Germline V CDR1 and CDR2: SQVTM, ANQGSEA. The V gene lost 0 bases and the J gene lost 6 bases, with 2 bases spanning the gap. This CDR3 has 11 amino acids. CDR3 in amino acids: CSVEESGELFF. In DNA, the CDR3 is TGCAGCGTTGAAGAGTCCGGGGAGCTGTTTTTT.

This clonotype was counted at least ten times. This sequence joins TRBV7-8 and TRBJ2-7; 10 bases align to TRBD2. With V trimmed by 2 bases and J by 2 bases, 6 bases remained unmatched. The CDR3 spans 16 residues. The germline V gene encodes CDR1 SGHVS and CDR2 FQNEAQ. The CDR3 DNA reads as TGTGCCAGCAGCTTACCACCTAGCGGGGGCCCCTACGAGCAGTACTTC. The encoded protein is CASSLPPSGGPYEQYF.

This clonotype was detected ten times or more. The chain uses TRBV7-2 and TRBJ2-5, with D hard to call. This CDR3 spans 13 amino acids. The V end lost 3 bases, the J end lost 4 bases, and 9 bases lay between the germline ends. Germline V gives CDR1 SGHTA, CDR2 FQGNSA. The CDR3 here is CASSLSDLETQYF. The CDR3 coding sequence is TGTGCCAGCAGCTTGTCGGATCTAGAGACCCAGTACTTC.

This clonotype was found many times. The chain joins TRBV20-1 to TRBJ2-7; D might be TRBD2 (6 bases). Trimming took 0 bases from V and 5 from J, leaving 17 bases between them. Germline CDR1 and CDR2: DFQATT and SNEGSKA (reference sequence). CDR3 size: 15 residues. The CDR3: CSAREPGRLDHEQYF. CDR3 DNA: TGCAGTGCTAGAGAGCCCGGGAGACTAGACCACGAGCAGTACTTC.

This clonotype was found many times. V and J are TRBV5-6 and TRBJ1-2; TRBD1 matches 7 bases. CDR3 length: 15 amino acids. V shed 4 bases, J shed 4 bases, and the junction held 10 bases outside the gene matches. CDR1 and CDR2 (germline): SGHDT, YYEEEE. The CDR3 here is CASSTGQAPTYGYTF. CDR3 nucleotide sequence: TGTGCCAGCAGCACCGGACAGGCACCTACCTATGGCTACACCTTC.

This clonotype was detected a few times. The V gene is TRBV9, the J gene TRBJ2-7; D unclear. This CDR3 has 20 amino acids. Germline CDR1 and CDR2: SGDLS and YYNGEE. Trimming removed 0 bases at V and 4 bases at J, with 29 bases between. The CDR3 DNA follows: TGTGCCAGCAGCGTAGTAGGAGAGTGCCTACAGCCTTCCTCGCGGTACGAGCAGTACTTC. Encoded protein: CASSVVGECLQPSSRYEQYF.

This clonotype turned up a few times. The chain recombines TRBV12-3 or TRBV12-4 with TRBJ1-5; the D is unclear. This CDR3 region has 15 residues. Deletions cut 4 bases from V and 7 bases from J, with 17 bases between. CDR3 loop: CASSSGSKNGQPQHF. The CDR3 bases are TGTGCCAGCAGTTCCGGGTCCAAGAACGGCCAGCCCCAGCATTTT.

CDR3 sequence reads: CSASRRGQGNGYTF. CDR3 DNA sequence: TGCAGCGCCAGCAGGAGGGGACAGGGAAACGGCTACACCTTC. The genes are TRBV29-1 and TRBJ1-2, with TRBD1 matching 9 bases. The CDR3 runs to 14 residues. Germline V gene data show CDR1 as SQVTM and CDR2 as ANQGSEA. V dropped 7 bases and J dropped 8; count of bases not matched to a gene: 14.

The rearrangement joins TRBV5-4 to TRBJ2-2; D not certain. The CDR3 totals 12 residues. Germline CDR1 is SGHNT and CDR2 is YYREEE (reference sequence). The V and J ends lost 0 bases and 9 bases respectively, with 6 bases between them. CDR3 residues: CASSLDDRELFF. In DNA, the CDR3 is TGTGCCAGCAGCTTGGATGATAGGGAGCTGTTTTTT.

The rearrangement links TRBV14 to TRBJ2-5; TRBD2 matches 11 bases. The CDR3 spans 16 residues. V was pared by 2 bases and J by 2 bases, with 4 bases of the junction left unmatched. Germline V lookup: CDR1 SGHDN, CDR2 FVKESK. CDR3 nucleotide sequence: TGTGCCAGCAGCCAATGGTCTAGCGGGAGGCAAGAGACCCAGTACTTC. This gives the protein CASSQWSSGRQETQYF.

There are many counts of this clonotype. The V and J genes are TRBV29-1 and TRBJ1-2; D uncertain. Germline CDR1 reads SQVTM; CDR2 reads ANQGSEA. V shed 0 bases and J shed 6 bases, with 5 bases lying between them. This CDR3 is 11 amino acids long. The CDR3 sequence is CSVEDRDGYTF. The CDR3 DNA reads TGCAGCGTTGAAGATCGGGATGGCTACACCTTC.

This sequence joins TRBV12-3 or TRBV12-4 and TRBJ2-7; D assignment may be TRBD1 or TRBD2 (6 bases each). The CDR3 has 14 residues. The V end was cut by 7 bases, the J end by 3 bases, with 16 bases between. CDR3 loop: CASTRGRNSYEQYF. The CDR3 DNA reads TGTGCCAGCACCCGGGGGCGGAATAGCTACGAGCAGTACTTC.

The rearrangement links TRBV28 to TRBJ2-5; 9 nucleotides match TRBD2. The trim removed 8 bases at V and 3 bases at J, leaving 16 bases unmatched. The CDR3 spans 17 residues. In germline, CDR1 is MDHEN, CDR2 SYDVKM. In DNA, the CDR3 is TGTGCCAGCTGGGCTAGCGGGATGCGCTACACTAAAGAGACCCAGTACTTC. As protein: CASWASGMRYTKETQYF.

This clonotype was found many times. The DNA for the CDR3 is TGTGCCAGCAGTTTATGGGGAGTTCAGCCCCAGCATTTT. This translates into CASSLWGVQPQHF. This rearrangement joins TRBV12-3 or TRBV12-4 to TRBJ1-5; the D is unclear. Trimming removed 2 bases at V and 6 bases at J, with 8 bases between. The CDR3 is 13 amino acids.